The sequence of this T cell receptor (beta chain) was determined in a study of spatial heterogeneity in lung cancer. Study results and caveats: Higher tumor mutation counts went along with higher counts of expanded intratumoral alpha and beta TCRs.

Time point reported: sample taken at primary tumor resection. In this sample, this clonotype is medium-sized. What it binds is unknown. The CDR3 spans 14 residues. J gave up 8 bases and V 1 base, and 5 bases lay outside the gene matches. The germline gives CDR1 SGHRS, CDR2 YFSETQ. In TCRdb, the 5' RACE reads were re-called with MiXCR into one record per CDR3 protein. There are 5,800 or so distinct CDR3 sequences in the sample; 26% occur only once, and under 30% lies in the top ten. This TCR was recovered from a male donor with early-stage non-small cell lung cancer. Sequenced material: lung tumor tissue, taken at surgery. The chain combines TRBV5-1 with TRBJ1-2; 10 bases are shared with TRBD1. The CDR3 DNA is TGCGCCAGCAGCTTGTACGGGACAGGGGAAGGCTACACCTTC. Amino acids: CASSLYGTGEGYTF.